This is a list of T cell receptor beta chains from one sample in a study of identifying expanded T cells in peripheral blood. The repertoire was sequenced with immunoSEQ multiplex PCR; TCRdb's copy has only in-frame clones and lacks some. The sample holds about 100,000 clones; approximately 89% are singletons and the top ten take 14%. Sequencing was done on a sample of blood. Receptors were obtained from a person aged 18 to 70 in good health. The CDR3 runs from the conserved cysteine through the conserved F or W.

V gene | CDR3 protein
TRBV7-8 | CASSLGRQTVYEQYF
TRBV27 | CASSLQGASTEAFF
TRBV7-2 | CASSPGVVGTYGYTF
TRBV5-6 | CASSLGWDGYTF
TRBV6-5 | CASSYSGLSEQFF
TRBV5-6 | CASSNGGHNSPLHF
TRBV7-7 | CASSSGSSYEQYF
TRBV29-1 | CSVEDLGGNTEAFF
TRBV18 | CASSLSPTLGYGYTF
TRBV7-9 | CASSLLRGWVTETQYF